Presented here are 28 T cell receptor beta chains from one specimen sequenced in a study of cytomegalovirus exposure and HLA in healthy donors. Use of 60 Vbeta and 13 Jbeta primers characterized the PCR. Method: immunoSEQ multiplex PCR; TCRdb's copy keeps in-frame clones and lacks some. Among some 110,000 clones listed, almost 70% were seen once. The sequenced material came from PBMCs. Source of these receptors: a man aged 25 to 40 in good health and CMV-seropositive.

The rearrangement links TRBV19 to TRBJ1-2; no firm D call. The CDR3 extends over 10 amino acids. CDR1 and CDR2 (germline): LNHDA, SQIVND (reference sequence). Trimming removed 10 bases from V and 8 bases from J, with 11 bases in between. The CDR3 is CATRGGGYTF. The CDR3 bases are TGTGCCACCAGAGGAGGAGGCTACACCTTC.

This chain joins TRBV5-6 and TRBJ2-7; a possible D gene is TRBD1 (6 bases). The CDR3 is made up of 14 amino acids. Germline V gene sequence: CDR1 SGHDT, CDR2 YYEEEE. V was pared by 2 bases and J by 3 bases, with 12 bases between. In nucleotides, the CDR3 is TGTGCCAGCAGCTTCGGGACACCTGTCTACGAGCAGTACTTC. Amino acids: CASSFGTPVYEQYF.

This clone is labeled medium-sized. This rearrangement joins TRBV9 to TRBJ2-2; 14 bases line up with TRBD2. With 4 bases clipped from V and 2 bases from J, the junction kept 7 bases outside the gene matches. Germline V gene lookup returns CDR1 SGDLS and CDR2 YYNGEE. The CDR3 is made up of 18 amino acids. The CDR3 coding sequence is TGTGCCAGCAGCTTCTCGGGACTAGCGGGAGCAAACACCGGGGAGCTGTTTTTT. Translation: CASSFSGLAGANTGELFF.

This sequence joins TRBV10-3 and TRBJ1-2, with D maybe TRBD1 (6 bases). The germline V gene encodes CDR1 ENHRY and CDR2 SYGVKD. This CDR3 region has 15 residues. V lost 6 bases and J lost 6, with 20 bases in between. The CDR3 sequence is CAIRGQGGLAHGYTF. Written as DNA, the CDR3 is TGTGCCATCAGAGGACAAGGGGGATTAGCGCATGGCTACACCTTC.

The chain couples TRBV4-1 to TRBJ1-2, with D unresolved. This CDR3 region has 15 residues. CDR1 and CDR2 from the germline V gene are MGHRA and YSYEKL. Trimming shortened V by 4 bases and J by 0 bases, and 12 bases separated the two germline ends. DNA for the CDR3: TGCGCCAGCAGCCCTTCCCAGGAAGCTAACTATGGCTACACCTTC. This sequence encodes CASSPSQEANYGYTF.

This chain joins TRBV19 and TRBJ2-1; D is possibly TRBD2 (6 bases). This CDR3 contains 17 residues. Trimming took 5 bases from V and 3 from J, leaving 20 bases between them. CDR1 LNHDA and CDR2 SQIVND come from the germline V gene (reference sequence). The CDR3 spells CASSSDFGVAVYNEQFF. DNA for the CDR3: TGTGCCAGTAGTTCAGATTTTGGGGTAGCGGTCTACAATGAGCAGTTCTTC.

The chain uses TRBV4-3 and TRBJ2-3, with D possibly being TRBD1 (6 bases). V was cut by 0 bases and J by 4 bases, with 11 bases left in between. CDR1 and CDR2 (germline): LGHNA, YSLEER. The CDR3 is made up of 15 amino acids. The CDR3 protein is CASSQESKGADTQYF. CDR3 coding DNA: TGCGCCAGCAGCCAAGAATCGAAGGGGGCAGATACGCAGTATTTT.

The genes are TRBV18 and TRBJ1-2; the D gene is possibly TRBD1 (5 bases). The CDR3 is 15 amino acids. CDR1 is KGHSH and CDR2 is LQKENI in the germline V gene. Trimming shortened V by 3 bases and J by 0 bases, and 11 bases separated the two germline ends. Here the CDR3 DNA reads TGTGCCAGCTCACCCGCAGGGCAGGCTAACTATGGCTACACCTTC. Its translation is CASSPAGQANYGYTF.

This clone was seen a few times. This sequence joins TRBV6-6 and TRBJ2-4; 8 bases are shared with TRBD1. The V gene's germline CDR1 is MNHNY and CDR2 SVGAGI (reference sequence). This CDR3 spans 14 amino acids. With 3 bases clipped from V and 6 bases from J, the junction kept 4 bases outside the gene matches. CDR3 nucleotides: TGTGCCAGCAGTTATTCTGGACAGGGAAACATTCAGTACTTC. Amino acid sequence: CASSYSGQGNIQYF.

This clone showed up just a few times. Other DNA sequences from this sample encode an identical CDR3 as well. The chain couples TRBV19 to TRBJ2-1, with 7 nucleotides matching TRBD1. Trimming cost V 2 bases and J 0 bases; bases outside gene matches: 4. Germline V gene lookup returns CDR1 LNHDA and CDR2 SQIVND (reference sequence). There are 16 residues in the CDR3. CDR3 bases: TGTGCCAGTAGTATACGGGCAGGGGGCTCCTACAATGAGCAGTTCTTC. Amino acids: CASSIRAGGSYNEQFF.

This clone was observed a few times. The rearrangement uses TRBV28 and TRBJ1-5, with 7 bases aligning to TRBD1. The J segment lost 3 bases and the V segment lost 6 bases, leaving 5 bases of the junction unmatched. CDR1 and CDR2 from the germline V gene are MDHEN and SYDVKM. The CDR3 is 14 amino acids. The CDR3: CASRPTGDNQPQHF. The CDR3 coding sequence is TGTGCCAGCAGACCTACAGGGGACAATCAGCCCCAGCATTTT.

CDR3 bases: TGTGCCAGCAGTTTAGGTGGGTCCTCGGGGCAGTTCTTC. It encodes CASSLGGSSGQFF. The chain carries TRBV27 and TRBJ2-1; no reliable D call. This CDR3 region has 13 residues. Trimming left V 2 bases short and J 12 bases short, with 14 bases between. CDR1 is MNHEY, CDR2 SMNVEV, per germline (reference sequence).

The genes are TRBV5-4 and TRBJ1-1; tentatively, D is TRBD1 (5 bases). Germline V lookup: CDR1 SGHNT, CDR2 YYREEE (reference sequence). The V and J ends lost 3 bases and 5 bases respectively, with 17 bases between them. The CDR3 covers 15 residues. CDR3 sequence reads: CASSSNWKGRTEAFF. CDR3 nucleotides: TGTGCCAGCAGCTCCAATTGGAAGGGGCGAACTGAAGCTTTCTTT. Variable domain in full (rest from reference TRBV5-4 and TRBJ1-1): ETGVTQSPTHLIKTRGQQVTLRCSSQSGHNTVSWYQQALGQGPQFIFQYYREEENGRGNFPPRFSGLQFPNYSSELNVNALELDDSALYLCASSSNWKGRTEAFFGQGTRLTVV.

This chain uses TRBV5-1 with TRBJ2-5, with 11 bases aligning to TRBD1. V dropped 6 bases and J dropped 4; count of bases not matched to a gene: 5. The CDR3 is 14 amino acids. Germline V gene lookup returns CDR1 SGHRS and CDR2 YFSETQ. The CDR3, as DNA: TGCGCCAGCACTCAGGGACAGGGGGGAGAGACCCAGTACTTC. Its translation is CASTQGQGGETQYF.

The genes are TRBV19 and TRBJ1-5; D unclear. Trimming took 7 bases from V and 0 from J, leaving 7 bases between them. Per the germline V gene, CDR1 is LNHDA and CDR2 is SQIVND (reference sequence). CDR3 length: 13 amino acids. The CDR3 bases are TGTGCCAGTAAACAGAGTAGCAATCAGCCCCAGCATTTT. Protein product: CASKQSSNQPQHF.

A single count supports this clone. This chain links TRBV15 with TRBJ1-4; D gene ambiguous. Per the germline V gene, CDR1 is LNHNV and CDR2 is YYDKDF (reference sequence). The CDR3 is made up of 16 amino acids. Trimming shortened V by 0 bases and J by 0 bases, and 8 bases separated the two germline ends. CDR3 coding DNA: TGTGCCACCAGCAGAGAAAGAGGTGCAACTAATGAAAAACTGTTTTTT. Its protein product is CATSRERGATNEKLFF.

This clone was detected only a few times. In DNA form, the CDR3 reads TGCAGCGTTGAGGCTACAGGGAAGACTGAAGCTTTCTTT. Protein product: CSVEATGKTEAFF. The chain links TRBV29-1 to TRBJ1-1; D might be TRBD1 (6 bases). With 3 bases removed from V and 5 bases from J, the gap between germline ends came to 13 bases. Germline loops: CDR1 SQVTM, CDR2 ANQGSEA. There are 13 residues in the CDR3.

V and J are TRBV18 and TRBJ1-3; 9 bases are shared with TRBD1. In germline, CDR1 is KGHSH, CDR2 LQKENI. The CDR3 runs to 15 residues. V was pared by 3 bases and J by 2 bases, with 2 bases of the junction left unmatched. DNA of the CDR3: TGTGCCAGCTCACCGCGACAGGGGGCTGGAAACACCATATATTTT. The encoded protein is CASSPRQGAGNTIYF.

The rearrangement links TRBV28 to TRBJ1-2, with a weak D call TRBD1 (5 bases). V was trimmed by 4 bases and J by 8 bases, leaving 23 bases between them. CDR1 and CDR2 (germline): MDHEN, SYDVKM. This CDR3 has 16 amino acids. The CDR3 coding sequence is TGTGCCAGCAGTTCCCCCGACCCCAGGGTGTCCCCCGGCTACACCTTC. Translating it yields CASSSPDPRVSPGYTF.

A few counts support this clone. The chain joins TRBV28 to TRBJ1-2; 9 nucleotides match TRBD1. This CDR3 contains 14 residues. CDR1 and CDR2 from the germline V gene are MDHEN and SYDVKM. V was clipped by 3 bases and J by 7 bases; unmatched bases: 6. CDR3 amino acids: CASSLGQGQGGYTF. The DNA for the CDR3 is TGTGCCAGCAGTTTGGGACAGGGCCAGGGTGGCTACACCTTC.

The rearrangement links TRBV6-1 to TRBJ2-1; TRBD2 matches at 8 bases. The CDR3 runs 17 residues. The ends lost 0 bases at V and 2 bases at J; junction bases unmatched: 6. CDR1 is MNHNS, CDR2 SASEGT, per germline. CDR3 loop: CASSEAALAVTYNEQFF. Here the CDR3 DNA reads TGTGCCAGCAGTGAAGCCGCACTAGCGGTTACCTACAATGAGCAGTTCTTC.

V and J are TRBV15 and TRBJ1-2, with 8 bases lining up with TRBD1. The CDR3 covers 15 residues. Germline lookup yields CDR1 LNHNV and CDR2 YYDKDF (reference sequence). Trimming took 5 bases from V and 4 from J; bases not matched to a gene: 9. In DNA form, the CDR3 reads TGTGCCACCAGCGAGGGACAGGAAGGACTCTATGGCTACACCTTC. This sequence encodes CATSEGQEGLYGYTF.

This chain links TRBV19 with TRBJ1-2, with 9 nucleotides matching TRBD1. The CDR3 contains 14 residues. CDR1 and CDR2 from the germline V gene are LNHDA and SQIVND (reference sequence). J gave up 5 bases and V 5 bases, and 6 bases lay outside the gene matches. The CDR3 spells CASSSGDREYGYTF. The DNA for the CDR3 is TGTGCCAGTAGTTCCGGGGACAGGGAATATGGCTACACCTTC. The variable domain in full, completed from reference TRBV19 and TRBJ1-2, reads DGGITQSPKYLFRKEGQNVTLSCEQNLNHDAMYWYRQDPGQGLRLIYYSQIVNDFQKGDIAEGYSVSREKKESFPLTVTSAQKNPTAFYLCASSSGDREYGYTFGSGTRLTVV.

The chain employs TRBV18 and TRBJ2-3; D is unresolved. Germline V gene sequence: CDR1 KGHSH, CDR2 LQKENI. The CDR3 totals 15 residues. Trimming removed 3 bases at V and 1 base at J, with 11 bases between. CDR3 sequence reads: CASSPSTSGTDTQYF. In nucleotides, the CDR3 is TGTGCCAGCTCACCTAGCACATCGGGCACAGATACGCAGTATTTT.

This chain links TRBV29-1 with TRBJ2-1, with 8 nucleotides matching TRBD1. The junction had 2 bases not matched to a gene; V was cut back by 7 bases and J by 0 bases. CDR3 length equals 13 residues. CDR1 is SQVTM, CDR2 ANQGSEA, per germline. CDR3 in amino acids: CSGGTGSYNEQFF. In DNA form, the CDR3 reads TGCAGCGGCGGGACAGGCTCCTACAATGAGCAGTTCTTC.

The chain joins TRBV5-6 to TRBJ2-7, with 9 nucleotides matching TRBD1. Per germline, CDR1 SGHDT and CDR2 YYEEEE. This CDR3 region has 13 residues. Trimming took 1 base from V and 8 from J; bases not matched to a gene: 4. The CDR3 here is CASSLRGQGKQYV. CDR3 nucleotide sequence: TGTGCCAGCAGCTTGCGGGGACAGGGAAAGCAGTACGTC.

The chain recombines TRBV30 with TRBJ1-2; D not resolved. Germline CDR1 and CDR2: GTSNPN and SVGIG (reference sequence). The CDR3 runs to 10 residues. The germline V and J ends were trimmed by 2 bases and 6 bases, with 4 bases remaining between them. CDR3 amino acids: CAWSRDGYTF. CDR3 nucleotide sequence: TGTGCCTGGAGTCGAGATGGCTACACCTTC.

The chain joins TRBV6-1 to TRBJ2-5; D unresolved. The CDR3 extends over 14 amino acids. CDR1 and CDR2 (germline): MNHNS, SASEGT. The V gene lost 1 base and the J gene lost 5 bases, with 11 bases spanning the gap. CDR3 loop: CASSEGSARETQYF. The CDR3 DNA sequence: TGTGCCAGCAGTGAAGGTAGTGCACGGGAGACCCAGTACTTC.